This TCR beta chain was identified during a study of control samples from healthy donors and cancer patients. Profiled with immunoSEQ multiplex PCR; TCRdb holds only in-frame clones, not every one. The sample yields 90,000 or so clones, roughly 90% seen once. This CDR3 region has 14 residues. V shed 0 bases and J 3 bases; nucleotides not matched to a gene: 2. Germline V CDR1 and CDR2: SGHRS, YFSETQ. The chain couples TRBV5-1 to TRBJ1-1, with 7 bases fitting TRBD1. The specimen was blood. This receptor was taken from an older woman in good health. The CDR3 loop reads CASSLAGGDTEAFF. In nucleotides, the CDR3 is TGCGCCAGCAGCTTGGCAGGGGGGGACACTGAAGCTTTCTTT.